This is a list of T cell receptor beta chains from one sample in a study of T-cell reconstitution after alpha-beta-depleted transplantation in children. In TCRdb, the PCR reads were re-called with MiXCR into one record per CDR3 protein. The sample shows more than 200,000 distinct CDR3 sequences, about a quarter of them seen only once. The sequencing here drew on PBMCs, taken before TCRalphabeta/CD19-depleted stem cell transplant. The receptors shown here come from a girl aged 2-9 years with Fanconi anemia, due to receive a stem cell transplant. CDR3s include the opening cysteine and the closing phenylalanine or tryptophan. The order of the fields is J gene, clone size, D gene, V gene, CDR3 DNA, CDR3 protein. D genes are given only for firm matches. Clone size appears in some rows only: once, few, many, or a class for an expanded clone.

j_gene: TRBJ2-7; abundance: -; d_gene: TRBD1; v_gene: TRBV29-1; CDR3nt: TGCACCCGCTCCGGGACAGGGACGGCTGAGCAGTACTTC; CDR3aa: CTRSGTGTAEQYF
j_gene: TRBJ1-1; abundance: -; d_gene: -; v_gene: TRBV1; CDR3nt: TGCACCAGCAGCCAAGGGGTCACTGAAGCTTTCTTT; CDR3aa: CTSSQGVTEAFF
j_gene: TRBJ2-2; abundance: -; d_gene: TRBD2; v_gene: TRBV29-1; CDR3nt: TGCAGCGTTGAGCCGGGAGGGAGGACCGGGGAGCTGTTTTTT; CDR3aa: CSVEPGGRTGELFF
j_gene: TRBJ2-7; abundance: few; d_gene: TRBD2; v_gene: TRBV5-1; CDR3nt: TGCGCCAGCAGCCCTGTAGCGGGAGGGCCTTACGAGCAGTACTTC; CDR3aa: CASSPVAGGPYEQYF
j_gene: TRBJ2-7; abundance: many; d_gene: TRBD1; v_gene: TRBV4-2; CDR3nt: TGTGCCAGCAGCCAAGAGGGACAGGTGTCCTACGAGCAGTACTTC; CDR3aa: CASSQEGQVSYEQYF
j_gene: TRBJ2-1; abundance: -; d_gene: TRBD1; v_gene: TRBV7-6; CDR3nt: TGTGCCAGCAGCTTAGAGGCCATTGGGGACAGGGAAAGTGTCTTTAACAATGAGCAGTTCTTC; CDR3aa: CASSLEAIGDRESVFNNEQFF
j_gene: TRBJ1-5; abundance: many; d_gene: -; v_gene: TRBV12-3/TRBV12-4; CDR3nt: TGTGCCAGCAGTTTACTAACCGACGGAGGACGAAGGCATTTT; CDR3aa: CASSLLTDGGRRHF
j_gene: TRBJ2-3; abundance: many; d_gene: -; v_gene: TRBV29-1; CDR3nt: TGCAGCGTTGAATTGAGGGATACGCAGTATTTT; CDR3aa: CSVELRDTQYF
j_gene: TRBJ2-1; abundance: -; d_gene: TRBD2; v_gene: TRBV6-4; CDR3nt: TGTGCCAGCAGTGAGCGGGGGGGCCACAATGAGCAGTTCTTC; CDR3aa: CASSERGGHNEQFF
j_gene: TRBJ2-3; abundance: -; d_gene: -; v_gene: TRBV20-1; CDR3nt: TGCAGCGGAGGGCTATTATCAGATACGCAGTATTTT; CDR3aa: CSGGLLSDTQYF
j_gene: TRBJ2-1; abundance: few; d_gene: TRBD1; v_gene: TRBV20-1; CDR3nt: TGCAGTGCTAGCGGTCCCGACAGGGGTGGCAATGAGCAGTTCTTC; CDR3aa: CSASGPDRGGNEQFF
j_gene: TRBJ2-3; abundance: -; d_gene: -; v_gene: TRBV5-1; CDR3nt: TGCGCCAGCAGCCCATTAACTAGCACAGATACGCAGTATTTT; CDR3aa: CASSPLTSTDTQYF
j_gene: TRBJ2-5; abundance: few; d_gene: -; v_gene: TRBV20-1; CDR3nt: TGCAGTGCTAGCCCTAGCGTACAAGAGACCCAGTACTTC; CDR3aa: CSASPSVQETQYF
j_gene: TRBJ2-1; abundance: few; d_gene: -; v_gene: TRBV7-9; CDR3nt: TGTGCCAGCAGCCATCGACAGTACAATGAGCAGTTCTTC; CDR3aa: CASSHRQYNEQFF